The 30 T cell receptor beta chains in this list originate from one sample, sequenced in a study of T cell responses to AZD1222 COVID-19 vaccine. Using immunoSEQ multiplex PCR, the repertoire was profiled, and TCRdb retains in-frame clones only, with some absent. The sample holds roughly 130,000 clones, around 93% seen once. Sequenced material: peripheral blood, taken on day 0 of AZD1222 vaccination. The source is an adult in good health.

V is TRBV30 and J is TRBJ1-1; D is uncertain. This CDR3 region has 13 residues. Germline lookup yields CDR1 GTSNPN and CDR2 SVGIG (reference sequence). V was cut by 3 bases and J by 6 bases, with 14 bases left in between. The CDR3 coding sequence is TGTGCCTGGAGAGTCAACCGGGCTTCTGAAGCTTTCTTT. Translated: CAWRVNRASEAFF.

CDR3 DNA sequence: TGTGCCAGCAGCCAGATAGCGGGGGGCCTAGATACGCAGTATTTT. Translating gives CASSQIAGGLDTQYF. The chain recombines TRBV3-1 (or the pseudogene TRBV3-2) with TRBJ2-3, with 10 positions matching TRBD2. Germline CDR1 and CDR2: LGHDT and YNNKEL (reference sequence). The CDR3 extends over 15 amino acids. Trimming took 3 bases from V and 5 from J; bases not matched to a gene: 5.

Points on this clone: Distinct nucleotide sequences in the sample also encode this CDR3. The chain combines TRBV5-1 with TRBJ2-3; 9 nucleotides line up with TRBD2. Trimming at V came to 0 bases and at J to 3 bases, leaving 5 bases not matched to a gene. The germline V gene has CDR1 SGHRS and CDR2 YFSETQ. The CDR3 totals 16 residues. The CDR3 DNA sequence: TGCGCCAGCAGCTTGGGTCTAGCGGGGAGTACAGATACGCAGTATTTT. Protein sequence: CASSLGLAGSTDTQYF.

CDR3 sequence (DNA): TGTGCCACCAGTGACCCCGCGGGACAGGGGTTCCACAATGAGCAGTTCTTC. Its protein is CATSDPAGQGFHNEQFF. The chain is built from TRBV24-1 and TRBJ2-1, with 10 bases aligning to TRBD1. The CDR3 has 17 amino acids. The V gene's germline CDR1 is KGHDR and CDR2 SFDVKD. The trim removed 4 bases at V and 5 bases at J, leaving 10 bases unmatched.

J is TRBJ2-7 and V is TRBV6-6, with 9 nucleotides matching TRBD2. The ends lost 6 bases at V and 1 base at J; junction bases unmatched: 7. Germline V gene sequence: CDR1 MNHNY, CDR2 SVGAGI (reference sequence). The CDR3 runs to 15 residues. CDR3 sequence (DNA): TGTGCCAGCAGGGACCTTAGCGGGGGATCCTACGAGCAGTACTTC. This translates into CASRDLSGGSYEQYF.

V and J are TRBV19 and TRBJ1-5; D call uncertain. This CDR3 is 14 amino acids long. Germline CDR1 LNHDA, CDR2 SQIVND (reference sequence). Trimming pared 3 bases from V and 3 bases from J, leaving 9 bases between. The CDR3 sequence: CASSIYSYNQPQHF. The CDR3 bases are TGTGCCAGTAGTATCTACAGTTACAATCAGCCCCAGCATTTT.

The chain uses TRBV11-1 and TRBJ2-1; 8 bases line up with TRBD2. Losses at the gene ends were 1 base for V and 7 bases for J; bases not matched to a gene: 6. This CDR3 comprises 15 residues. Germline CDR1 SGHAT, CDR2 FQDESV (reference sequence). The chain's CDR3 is CASSLEGAGVNEQFF. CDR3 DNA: TGTGCCAGCAGCTTAGAGGGAGCGGGGGTAAATGAGCAGTTCTTC.

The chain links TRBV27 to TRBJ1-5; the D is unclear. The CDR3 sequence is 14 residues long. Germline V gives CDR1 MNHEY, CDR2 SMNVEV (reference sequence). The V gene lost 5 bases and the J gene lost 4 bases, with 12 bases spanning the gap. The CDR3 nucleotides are TGTGCCAGCAGTCCCTGGGGAGGGAATCAGCCCCAGCATTTT. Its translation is CASSPWGGNQPQHF.

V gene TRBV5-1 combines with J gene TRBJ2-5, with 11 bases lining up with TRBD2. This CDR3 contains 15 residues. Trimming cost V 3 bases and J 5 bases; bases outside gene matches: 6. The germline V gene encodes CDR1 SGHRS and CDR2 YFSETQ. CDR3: CASSSTSGSGETQYF. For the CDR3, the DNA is TGCGCCAGCAGCTCTACTAGCGGGAGTGGTGAGACCCAGTACTTC.

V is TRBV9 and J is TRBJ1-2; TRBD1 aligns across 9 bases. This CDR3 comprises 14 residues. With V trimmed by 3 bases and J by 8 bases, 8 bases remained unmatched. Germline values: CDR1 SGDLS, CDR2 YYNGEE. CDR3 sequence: CASSGAQGAGGYTF. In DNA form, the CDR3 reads TGTGCCAGCAGCGGTGCACAGGGGGCTGGGGGCTACACCTTC.

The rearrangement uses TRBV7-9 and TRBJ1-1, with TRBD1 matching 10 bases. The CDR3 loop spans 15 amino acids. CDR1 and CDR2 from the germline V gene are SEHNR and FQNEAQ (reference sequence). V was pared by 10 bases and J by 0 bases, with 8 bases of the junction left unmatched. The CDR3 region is CATWDRGKMNTEAFF. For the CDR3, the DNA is TGTGCCACATGGGACAGGGGAAAAATGAACACTGAAGCTTTCTTT.

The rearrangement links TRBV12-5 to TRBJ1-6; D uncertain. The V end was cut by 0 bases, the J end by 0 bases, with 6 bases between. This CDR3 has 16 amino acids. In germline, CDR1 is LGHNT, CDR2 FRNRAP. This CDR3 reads CASGLVSSSYNSPLHF. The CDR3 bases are TGTGCTAGTGGTTTGGTCTCTAGCTCCTATAATTCACCCCTCCACTTT.

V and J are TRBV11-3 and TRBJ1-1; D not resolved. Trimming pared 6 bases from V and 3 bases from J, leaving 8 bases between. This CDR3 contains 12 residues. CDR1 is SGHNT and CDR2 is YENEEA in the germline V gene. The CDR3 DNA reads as TGTGCCAGCAGTGTTACCGACACTGAAGCTTTCTTT. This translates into CASSVTDTEAFF.

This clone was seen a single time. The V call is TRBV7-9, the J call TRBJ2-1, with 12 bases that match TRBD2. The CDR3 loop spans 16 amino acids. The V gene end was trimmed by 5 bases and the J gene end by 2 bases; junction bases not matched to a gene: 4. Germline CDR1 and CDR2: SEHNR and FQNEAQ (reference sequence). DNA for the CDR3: TGTGCCAGCAGCCCTAGCGGGGGGGACCCCTACAATGAGCAGTTCTTC. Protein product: CASSPSGGDPYNEQFF.

As DNA, the CDR3 is TGTGCCAGCAGTTTATCGACAGGGGGGGATAATTCACCCCTCCACTTT. Translation gives CASSLSTGGDNSPLHF. This rearrangement joins TRBV28 to TRBJ1-6; 9 nucleotides match TRBD1. Germline lookup yields CDR1 MDHEN and CDR2 SYDVKM. This CDR3 has 16 residues. V dropped 1 base and J dropped 5; count of bases not matched to a gene: 3.

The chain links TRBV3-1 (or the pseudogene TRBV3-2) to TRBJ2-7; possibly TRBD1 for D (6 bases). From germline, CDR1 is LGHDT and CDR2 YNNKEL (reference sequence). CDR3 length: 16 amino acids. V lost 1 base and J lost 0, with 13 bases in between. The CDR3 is CASSQVSSRGSYEQYF. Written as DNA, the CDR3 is TGTGCCAGCAGCCAAGTTTCCTCCAGGGGCTCCTACGAGCAGTACTTC.

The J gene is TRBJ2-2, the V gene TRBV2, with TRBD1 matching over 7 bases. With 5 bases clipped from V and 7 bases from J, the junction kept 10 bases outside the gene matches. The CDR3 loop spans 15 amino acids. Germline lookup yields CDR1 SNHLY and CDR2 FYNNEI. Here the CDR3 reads CASSPDRVSGGELFF. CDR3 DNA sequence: TGTGCCAGCAGTCCAGACAGGGTTAGTGGCGGGGAGCTGTTTTTT.

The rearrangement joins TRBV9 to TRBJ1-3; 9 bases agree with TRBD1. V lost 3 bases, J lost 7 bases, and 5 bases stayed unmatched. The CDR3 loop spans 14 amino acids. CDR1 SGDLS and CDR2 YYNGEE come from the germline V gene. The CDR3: CASSAWTGENTIYF. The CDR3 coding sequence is TGTGCCAGCAGCGCCTGGACAGGGGAGAACACCATATATTTT.

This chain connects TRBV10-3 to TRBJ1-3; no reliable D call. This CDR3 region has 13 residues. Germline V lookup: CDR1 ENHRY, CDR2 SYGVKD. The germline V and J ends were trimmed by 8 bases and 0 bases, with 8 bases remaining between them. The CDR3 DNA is TGTGCCATCGGGATGCCCTCTGGAAACACCATATATTTT. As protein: CAIGMPSGNTIYF.

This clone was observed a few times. The CDR3 sequence: CASSLSGGSSYNEQFF. Here the CDR3 DNA reads TGTGCCAGCAGCCTCTCGGGAGGGAGCTCCTACAATGAGCAGTTCTTC. The chain uses TRBV9 and TRBJ2-1; 8 bases map to TRBD2. J gave up 0 bases and V 4 bases, and 6 bases lay outside the gene matches. The CDR3 is 16 amino acids. Germline CDR1 reads SGDLS; CDR2 reads YYNGEE.

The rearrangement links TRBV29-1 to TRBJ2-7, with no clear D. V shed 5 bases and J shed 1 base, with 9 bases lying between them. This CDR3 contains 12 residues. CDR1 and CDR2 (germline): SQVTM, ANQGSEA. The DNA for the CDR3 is TGCAGCGTTAGGAAGGGATCCTACGAGCAGTACTTC. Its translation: CSVRKGSYEQYF.

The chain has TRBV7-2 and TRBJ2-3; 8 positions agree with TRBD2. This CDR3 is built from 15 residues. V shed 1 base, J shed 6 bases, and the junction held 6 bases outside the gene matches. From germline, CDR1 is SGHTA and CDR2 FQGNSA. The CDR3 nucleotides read TGTGCCAGCAGCTTAGGGGGCGGGGGGTGGGATACGCAGTATTTT. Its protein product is CASSLGGGGWDTQYF.

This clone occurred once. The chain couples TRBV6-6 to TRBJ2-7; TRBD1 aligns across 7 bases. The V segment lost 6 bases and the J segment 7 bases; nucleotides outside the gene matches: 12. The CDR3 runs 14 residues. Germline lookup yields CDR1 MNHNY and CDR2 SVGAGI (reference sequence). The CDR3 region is CASSQRQGLGEQYF. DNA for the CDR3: TGTGCCAGCAGCCAGAGACAGGGCCTGGGGGAGCAGTACTTC.

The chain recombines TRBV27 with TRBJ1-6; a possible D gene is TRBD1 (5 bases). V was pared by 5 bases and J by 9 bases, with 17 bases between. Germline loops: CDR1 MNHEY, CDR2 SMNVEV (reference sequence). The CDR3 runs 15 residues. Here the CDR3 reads CASSPPEDQGSPLHF. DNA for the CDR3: TGTGCCAGCAGTCCACCCGAGGACCAGGGTTCACCCCTCCACTTT.

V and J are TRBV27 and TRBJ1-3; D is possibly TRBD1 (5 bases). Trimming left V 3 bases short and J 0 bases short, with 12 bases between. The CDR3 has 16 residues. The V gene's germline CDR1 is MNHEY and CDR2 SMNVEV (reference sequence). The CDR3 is CASSFPGVRSGNTIYF. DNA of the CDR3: TGTGCCAGCAGTTTTCCGGGGGTTCGCTCTGGAAACACCATATATTTT.

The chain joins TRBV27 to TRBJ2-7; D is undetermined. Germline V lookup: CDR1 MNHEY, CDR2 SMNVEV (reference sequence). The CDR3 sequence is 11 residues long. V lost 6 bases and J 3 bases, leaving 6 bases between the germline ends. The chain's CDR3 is CASRRGYEQYF. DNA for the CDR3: TGTGCCAGCAGGCGCGGCTACGAGCAGTACTTC.

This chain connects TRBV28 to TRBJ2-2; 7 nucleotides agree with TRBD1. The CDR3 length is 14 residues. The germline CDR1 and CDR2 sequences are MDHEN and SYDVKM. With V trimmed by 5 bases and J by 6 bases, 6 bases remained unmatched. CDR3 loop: CASSTNRGAGELFF. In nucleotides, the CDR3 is TGTGCCAGCAGTACAAACAGGGGCGCCGGGGAGCTGTTTTTT.

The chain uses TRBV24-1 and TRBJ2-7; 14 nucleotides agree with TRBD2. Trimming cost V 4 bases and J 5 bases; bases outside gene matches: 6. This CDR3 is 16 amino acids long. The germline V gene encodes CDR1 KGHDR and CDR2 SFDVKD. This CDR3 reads CATSDPTSGRANEQYF. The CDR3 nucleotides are TGTGCCACCAGTGACCCGACTAGCGGGAGGGCGAACGAGCAGTACTTC.

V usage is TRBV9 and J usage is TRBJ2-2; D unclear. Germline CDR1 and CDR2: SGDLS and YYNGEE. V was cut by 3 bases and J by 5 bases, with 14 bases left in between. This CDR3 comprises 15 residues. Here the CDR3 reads CASSADPSNTGELFF. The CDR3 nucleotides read TGTGCCAGCAGCGCAGATCCTAGTAATACCGGGGAGCTGTTTTTT.

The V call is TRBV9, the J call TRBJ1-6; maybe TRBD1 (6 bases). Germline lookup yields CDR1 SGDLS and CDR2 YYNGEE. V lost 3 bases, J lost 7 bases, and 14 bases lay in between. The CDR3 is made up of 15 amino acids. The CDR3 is CASSGPGQYNSPLHF. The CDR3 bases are TGTGCCAGCAGCGGTCCTGGACAGTACAATTCACCCCTCCACTTT.